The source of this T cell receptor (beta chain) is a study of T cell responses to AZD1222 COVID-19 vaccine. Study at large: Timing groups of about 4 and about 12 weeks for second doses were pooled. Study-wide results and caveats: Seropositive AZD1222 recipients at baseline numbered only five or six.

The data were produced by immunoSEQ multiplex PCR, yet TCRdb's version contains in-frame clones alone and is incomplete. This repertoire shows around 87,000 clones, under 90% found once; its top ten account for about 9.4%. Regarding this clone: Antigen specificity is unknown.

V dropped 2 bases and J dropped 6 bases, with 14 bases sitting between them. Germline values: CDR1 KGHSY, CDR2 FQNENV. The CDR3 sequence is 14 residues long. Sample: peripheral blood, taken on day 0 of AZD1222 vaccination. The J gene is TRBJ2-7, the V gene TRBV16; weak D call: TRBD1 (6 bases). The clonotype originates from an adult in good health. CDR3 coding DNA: TGTGCCAGCAGCCAACCCCTGAGGGGGTCCGAGCAGTACTTC. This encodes CASSQPLRGSEQYF.